Sequencing of this T cell receptor beta chain was carried out in a study of cytomegalovirus exposure and HLA in healthy donors. Vbeta (60) and Jbeta (13) primers were used in the PCR. The protocol was immunoSEQ multiplex PCR, while the TCRdb copy is restricted to in-frame clones and leaves out a portion. The sample records some 150,000 clones, over 70% being singletons. Whole-study findings and limits: Per a later analysis, HLA-associated TCR beta chains showed more clonal expansion than other, equally common TCR beta chains.

Remarks on this clone: Its antigen is undetermined.

Sample: PBMCs. The clonotype comes from a woman aged 40 to 50 in good health and CMV-seronegative.

The CDR3 reads CASSEGRGGNTIYF. The CDR3 nucleotides read TGTGCCAGCAGTGAAGGGAGGGGAGGAAACACCATATATTTT. The gene calls are TRBV6-1 and TRBJ1-3, with a weak D call TRBD1 (5 bases). Between the trimmed V and J ends, which lost 1 base and 4 bases, there was a span of 8 bases. Germline V gene lookup returns CDR1 MNHNS and CDR2 SASEGT. This CDR3 contains 14 residues.